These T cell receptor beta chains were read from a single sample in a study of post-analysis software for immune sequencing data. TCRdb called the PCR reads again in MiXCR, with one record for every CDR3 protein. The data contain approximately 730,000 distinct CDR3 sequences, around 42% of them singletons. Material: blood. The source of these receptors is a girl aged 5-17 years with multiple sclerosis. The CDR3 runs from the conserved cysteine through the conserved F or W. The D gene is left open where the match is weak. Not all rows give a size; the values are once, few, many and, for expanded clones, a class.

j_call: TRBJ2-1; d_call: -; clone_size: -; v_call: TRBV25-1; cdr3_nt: TGTGCCAGCAGTGAATATTTTCCGGCAAAAGATGACAATGAGCAGTTCTTC; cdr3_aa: CASSEYFPAKDDNEQFF
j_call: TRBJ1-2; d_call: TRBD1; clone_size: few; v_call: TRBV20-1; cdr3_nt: TGCAGCGCAGGCCAGGGGGCTACAGCTAACTATGGCTACACCTTC; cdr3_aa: CSAGQGATANYGYTF
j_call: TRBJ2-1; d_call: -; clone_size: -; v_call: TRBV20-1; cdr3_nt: TGCAGTGCTAGAGAGGGTGGGGGGAGTGAGCAGTTCTTC; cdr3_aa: CSAREGGGSEQFF
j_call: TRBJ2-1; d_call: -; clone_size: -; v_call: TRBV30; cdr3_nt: TGTGCCTGGAGACAGGGAAACTACAATGAGCAGTTCTTC; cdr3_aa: CAWRQGNYNEQFF
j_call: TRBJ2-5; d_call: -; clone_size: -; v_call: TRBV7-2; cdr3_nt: TGTGCCAGCAGCTTAGCGAGGGGGAGTTTGGAGACCCAGTACTTC; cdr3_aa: CASSLARGSLETQYF
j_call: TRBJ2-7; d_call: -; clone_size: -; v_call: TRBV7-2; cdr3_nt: TGTGCCAGCAGCTTAACGGTTGTCGGGAGTAGCTACGAGCAGTACTTC; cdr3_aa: CASSLTVVGSSYEQYF
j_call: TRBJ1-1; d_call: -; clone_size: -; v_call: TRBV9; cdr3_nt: TGTGCCAGCAGCGTATCTCCGGGAACTGAAGCTTTCTTT; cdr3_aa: CASSVSPGTEAFF
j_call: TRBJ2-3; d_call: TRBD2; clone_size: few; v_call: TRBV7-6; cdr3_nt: TGTGCCAGTAGCTTAGGGAGCGGGGGTAGCACAGATACGCAGTATTTT; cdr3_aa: CASSLGSGGSTDTQYF
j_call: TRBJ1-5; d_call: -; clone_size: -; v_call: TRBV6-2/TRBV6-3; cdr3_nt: TGTGCCAGCAGAGAGATGGAGGGATCCAATCAGCCCCAGCATTTT; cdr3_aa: CASREMEGSNQPQHF
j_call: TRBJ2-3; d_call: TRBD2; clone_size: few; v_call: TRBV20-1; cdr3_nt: TGCAGTGCTACATTACTAGCGGGAGGGGGCGATACGCAGTATTTT; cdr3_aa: CSATLLAGGGDTQYF
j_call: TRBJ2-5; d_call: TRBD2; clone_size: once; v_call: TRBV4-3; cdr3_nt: TGCGCCAGCAGCCCTGGACTAGCCCACTACAATGAGCAGTACTTC; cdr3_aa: CASSPGLAHYNEQYF
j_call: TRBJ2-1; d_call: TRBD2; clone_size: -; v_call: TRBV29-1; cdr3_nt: TGCAGCGTCGGCTTACTAGCGGGAGGGGGGGATGAGCAGTTCTTC; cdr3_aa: CSVGLLAGGGDEQFF
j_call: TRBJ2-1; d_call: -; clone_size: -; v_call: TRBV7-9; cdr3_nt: TGTGCCAGCAGCTTAGGGTACGGTAATGAGCAGTTCTTC; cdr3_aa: CASSLGYGNEQFF
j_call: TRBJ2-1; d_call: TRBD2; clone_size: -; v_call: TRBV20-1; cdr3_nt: TGCAGTGCTCCGTCCACCCAACCTAGCGGGAGGCGGAATGAGCAGTTCTTC; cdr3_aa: CSAPSTQPSGRRNEQFF
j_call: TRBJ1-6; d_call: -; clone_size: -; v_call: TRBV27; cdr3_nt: TGTGCCAGTGGGTGGGGTGAGGGGGGTTCTTCACCCCTCCACTTT; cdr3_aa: CASGWGEGGSSPLHF
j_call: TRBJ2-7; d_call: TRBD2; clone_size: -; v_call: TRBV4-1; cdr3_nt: TGCGCCAGCAACCAACAATTAGCGGGATCGAACGAGCAGTACTTC; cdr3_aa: CASNQQLAGSNEQYF
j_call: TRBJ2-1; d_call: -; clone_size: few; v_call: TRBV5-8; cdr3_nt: TGTGCCAGCAGCTTGGTGCAGGCGGTCAATGAGCAGTTCTTC; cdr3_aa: CASSLVQAVNEQFF
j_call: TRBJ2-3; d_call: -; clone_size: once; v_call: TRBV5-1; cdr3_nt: TGCGCCAGCAGCTCTTCCTCGACCGCAGATACGCAGTATTTT; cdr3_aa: CASSSSSTADTQYF
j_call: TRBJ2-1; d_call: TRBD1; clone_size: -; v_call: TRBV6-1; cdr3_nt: TGTGCCAGCAGTGAAGGGACAGGGGGCTCCTACGAGCAGTTCTTC; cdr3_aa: CASSEGTGGSYEQFF
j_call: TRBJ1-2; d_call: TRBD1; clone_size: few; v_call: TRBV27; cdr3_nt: TGTGCCAGCAGTCCCGGGACAGGGCTCGACTATGGCTACACCTTC; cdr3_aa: CASSPGTGLDYGYTF
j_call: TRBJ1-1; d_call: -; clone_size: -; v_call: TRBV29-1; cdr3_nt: TGCAGCGTTGTGTCCAGGGGAGGGAACACTGAAGCTTTCTTT; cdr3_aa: CSVVSRGGNTEAFF
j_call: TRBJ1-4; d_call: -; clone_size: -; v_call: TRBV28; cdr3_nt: TGTGCCAGCAGAACTGCGGAGGTGGGTGAAAAACTGTTTTTT; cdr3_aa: CASRTAEVGEKLFF
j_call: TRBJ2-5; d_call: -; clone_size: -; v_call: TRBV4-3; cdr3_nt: TGCGCCAGCAGCCAAGATGTGGGACAAGAGACCCAGTACTTC; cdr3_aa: CASSQDVGQETQYF
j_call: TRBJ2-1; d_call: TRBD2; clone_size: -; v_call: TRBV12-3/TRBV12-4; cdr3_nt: TGTGCCAGCAGTTTATCACTAGCGGGAGTTGACGGTGAGCAGTTCTTC; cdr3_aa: CASSLSLAGVDGEQFF
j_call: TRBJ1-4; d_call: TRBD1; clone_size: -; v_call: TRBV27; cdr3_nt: TGTGCCAGCAGTGAAAACAGGGGCGGCAATGAAAAACTGTTTTTT; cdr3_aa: CASSENRGGNEKLFF
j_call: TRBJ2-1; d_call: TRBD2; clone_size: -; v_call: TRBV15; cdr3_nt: TGTGCCACCAGCAGAAGGGGACTAGCGGAGAGCTCCTACAATGAGCAGTTCTTC; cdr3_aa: CATSRRGLAESSYNEQFF
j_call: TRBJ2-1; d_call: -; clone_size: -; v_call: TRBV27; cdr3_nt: TGTGCCAGCAGTTTCCCCCCCCTGGGGAATGAGCAGTTCTTC; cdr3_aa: CASSFPPLGNEQFF